The 20 T cell receptor beta chains listed next were all sequenced from one sample in a study of shared clonotypes between healthy human individuals. Libraries were prepared by immunoSEQ multiplex PCR; TCRdb keeps only in-frame clonotypes and omits some of them. Of under 650,000 clones in the sample, 95% to 97% were seen once. Sequencing was performed on naive CD4+ T cells sorted from blood. Subset specified: CD45RA+ positively selected. Every receptor here comes from a woman between 25 and 40 years old in good health.

The chain has TRBV6-9 and TRBJ2-1; 10 bases match TRBD2. The CDR3 runs to 16 residues. The ends lost 1 base at V and 5 bases at J; junction bases unmatched: 5. CDR1 and CDR2 from the germline V gene are MNHGY and SVAAGI. The CDR3, as DNA: TGTGCCAGCAGTTATTTTCGGCTAGCGGGAGACAATGAGCAGTTCTTC. Its protein product is CASSYFRLAGDNEQFF.

This clone was recorded only once. The chain carries TRBV5-1 and TRBJ2-5; possibly TRBD1 for D (6 bases). The end of the DNA aligns better with TRBJ2-7, so the J call may be wrong. CDR1 is SGHRS, CDR2 YFSETQ, per germline. The length of the CDR3 is 15 residues. CDR3 DNA: TGCGCCAGCAGCTTGTTTACCAGGGGAGAGTACGAGCAGTACTTC. Its protein is CASSLFTRGEYEQYF.

The V and J genes are TRBV5-1 and TRBJ1-6, with 10 bases aligning to TRBD1. The ends lost 4 bases at V and 8 bases at J; junction bases unmatched: 3. The V gene's germline CDR1 is SGHRS and CDR2 YFSETQ. The CDR3 sequence is 14 residues long. The CDR3 is CASSTGTGDSPLHF. As DNA, the CDR3 is TGCGCCAGCAGCACCGGGACAGGGGATTCACCCCTCCACTTT.

This chain uses TRBV28 with TRBJ1-2; TRBD1 matches at 7 bases. CDR3 length: 15 amino acids. Trimming removed 1 base from V and 4 bases from J; junction bases left unmatched: 6. Germline assignment: CDR1 MDHEN and CDR2 SYDVKM. The chain's CDR3 is CASSLSFGQAYGYTF. CDR3 bases: TGTGCCAGCAGTTTATCATTCGGACAGGCCTATGGCTACACCTTC.

In nucleotides, the CDR3 is TGTGCCAGCAGTTTATTGGCGACCGGCGTTAGCAATCAGCCCCAGCATTTT. Translation gives CASSLLATGVSNQPQHF. The V call is TRBV28, the J call TRBJ1-5; no clear D. CDR3 length: 17 amino acids. V dropped 1 base and J dropped 0 bases, with 13 bases sitting between them. The germline V gene encodes CDR1 MDHEN and CDR2 SYDVKM.

The J gene is TRBJ1-5, the V gene TRBV19; 7 bases agree with TRBD1. V dropped 6 bases and J dropped 1; count of bases not matched to a gene: 3. This CDR3 comprises 14 residues. From germline, CDR1 is LNHDA and CDR2 SQIVND (reference sequence). In DNA form, the CDR3 reads TGTGCCAGTAGCAAGGGACAGAGCAATCAGCCCCAGCATTTT. Protein product: CASSKGQSNQPQHF.

CDR3 DNA sequence: TGTGCCAGTAGTAAGAGACCTGAGGCTTACGAGCAGTACTTC. This gives the protein CASSKRPEAYEQYF. This sequence joins TRBV19 and TRBJ2-5; D gene uncertain. The J call is doubtful: the DNA matches TRBJ2-7 better. The CDR3 covers 14 residues. Germline values: CDR1 LNHDA, CDR2 SQIVND (reference sequence).

The table lists this clone with a count of one. The rearrangement links TRBV28 to TRBJ2-7, with 10 bases matching TRBD2. This CDR3 spans 15 amino acids. V lost 7 bases and J lost 5; bases outside the gene matches: 11. In germline, CDR1 is MDHEN, CDR2 SYDVKM. The DNA of the CDR3 is TGTGCCAGCACAACAGGGGACGGGACTAGCGACGAGCAGTACTTC. Amino acid sequence: CASTTGDGTSDEQYF.

V usage is TRBV29-1 and J usage is TRBJ2-2, with D perhaps matching TRBD2 (6 bases). The germline V and J ends were trimmed by 6 bases and 4 bases, with 24 bases remaining between them. Per the germline V gene, CDR1 is SQVTM and CDR2 is ANQGSEA. The CDR3 runs 17 residues. In nucleotides, the CDR3 is TGCAGCGTCCGCCGAACGACTAGTTCGAGCGGCACCGGGGAGCTGTTTTTT. This codes for CSVRRTTSSSGTGELFF.

The CDR3 nucleotides are TGTGCCAGCAGACGACAGGAGGTCGACGAGCAGTACTTC. The encoded protein is CASRRQEVDEQYF. The J gene is TRBJ2-7, the V gene TRBV2; D is possibly TRBD1 (6 bases). In germline, CDR1 is SNHLY, CDR2 FYNNEI. This CDR3 contains 13 residues. Trimming pared 6 bases from V and 5 bases from J, leaving 14 bases between.

This clone was seen only once. V usage is TRBV25-1 and J usage is TRBJ1-1, with D possibly TRBD1 on 6 matching bases. Germline V gene data show CDR1 as MGHDK and CDR2 as SYGVNS. The CDR3 consists of 14 residues. V shed 2 bases and J shed 7 bases, with 14 bases lying between them. The CDR3 here is CASSEPRGTNEAFF. The CDR3 nucleotides are TGTGCCAGCAGTGAACCTAGGGGGACCAATGAAGCTTTCTTT.

As to this clone: This sample also contains other DNA sequences that code for the same CDR3. The chain recombines TRBV28 with TRBJ2-7; D may be TRBD2 (5 bases). The CDR3 is 14 residues long. Trimming pared 6 bases from V and 4 bases from J, leaving 16 bases between. The germline CDR1 and CDR2 sequences are MDHEN and SYDVKM. The CDR3 coding sequence is TGTGCCAGCAGGCAACTAGAGATCTCTTACGAGCAGTACTTC. As protein: CASRQLEISYEQYF.

This clone has just one count. The DNA for the CDR3 is TGCGCCAGCAACGAAGGTGGGAACACTGAAGCTTTCTTT. This sequence encodes CASNEGGNTEAFF. The gene calls are TRBV5-1 and TRBJ1-1; no clear D. Per germline, CDR1 SGHRS and CDR2 YFSETQ. The CDR3 has 13 amino acids. The V end lost 6 bases, the J end lost 1 base, and 10 bases lay between the germline ends.

The V and J genes are TRBV7-9 and TRBJ1-1, with D perhaps matching TRBD1 (5 bases). Trimming cost V 2 bases and J 4 bases, with 11 bases left between them. The germline V gene has CDR1 SEHNR and CDR2 FQNEAQ (reference sequence). The CDR3 is made up of 14 amino acids. The CDR3 sequence is CASSLKGVGTEAFF. As DNA, the CDR3 is TGTGCCAGCAGCTTAAAAGGGGTAGGCACTGAAGCTTTCTTT.

This chain links TRBV19 with TRBJ1-1; 8 nucleotides line up with TRBD1. J was trimmed by 6 bases and V by 6 bases; bases with no gene match: 9. Germline values: CDR1 LNHDA, CDR2 SQIVND (reference sequence). The CDR3 is 14 residues long. CDR3 residues: CASSEYRQGSEAFF. CDR3 bases: TGTGCCAGTAGCGAGTATCGACAGGGGTCTGAAGCTTTCTTT. The full variable domain, completed using reference TRBV19 and TRBJ1-1, is DGGITQSPKYLFRKEGQNVTLSCEQNLNHDAMYWYRQDPGQGLRLIYYSQIVNDFQKGDIAEGYSVSREKKESFPLTVTSAQKNPTAFYLCASSEYRQGSEAFFGQGTRLTVV.

This chain joins TRBV9 and TRBJ2-5; TRBD1 is a possible D gene (6 bases). Trimming cost V 0 bases and J 2 bases, with 8 bases left between them. CDR1 is SGDLS, CDR2 YYNGEE, per germline. The CDR3 sequence is 14 residues long. This CDR3 is CASSVAGAQETQYF. CDR3 sequence (DNA): TGTGCCAGCAGCGTAGCAGGGGCGCAAGAGACCCAGTACTTC.

This sequence joins TRBV2 and TRBJ1-2; no clear D. The germline V gene encodes CDR1 SNHLY and CDR2 FYNNEI. The V end was cut by 7 bases, the J end by 13 bases, with 22 bases between. The CDR3 is 13 residues long. This CDR3 is CASNRQEVDGGTF. In nucleotides, the CDR3 is TGTGCCAGCAACCGACAAGAGGTAGATGGCGGCACCTTC.

This chain links TRBV28 with TRBJ1-2, with 9 bases that match TRBD1. The CDR3 sequence is 15 residues long. With 5 bases clipped from V and 4 bases from J, the junction kept 8 bases outside the gene matches. The germline gives CDR1 MDHEN, CDR2 SYDVKM. The CDR3 coding sequence is TGTGCCAGCAGTGTGCCGGGACAGGGCGTCTATGGCTACACCTTC. As protein: CASSVPGQGVYGYTF.

The rearrangement joins TRBV6-1 to TRBJ1-2; D is unresolved. With 6 bases removed from V and 4 bases from J, the gap between germline ends came to 9 bases. Germline lookup yields CDR1 MNHNS and CDR2 SASEGT. The CDR3 extends over 12 amino acids. DNA for the CDR3: TGTGCCAGCAGACGGATGGGCTATGGCTACACCTTC. This sequence encodes CASRRMGYGYTF.

This clone is a singleton in its sample. The genes are TRBV28 and TRBJ2-6; D is unresolved. Germline assignment: CDR1 MDHEN and CDR2 SYDVKM. Trimming left V 5 bases short and J 1 base short, with 6 bases between. The CDR3 extends over 14 amino acids. CDR3 in DNA: TGTGCCAGCAGTCAACAGTCTGGGGCCAACGTCCTGACTTTC. It yields the protein CASSQQSGANVLTF. Combining the CDR3 with reference TRBV28 and TRBJ2-6 gives the whole variable domain DVKVTQSSRYLVKRTGEKVFLECVQDMDHENMFWYRQDPGLGLRLIYFSYDVKMKEKGDIPEGYSVSREKKERFSLILESASTNQTSMYLCASSQQSGANVLTFGAGSRLTVL.